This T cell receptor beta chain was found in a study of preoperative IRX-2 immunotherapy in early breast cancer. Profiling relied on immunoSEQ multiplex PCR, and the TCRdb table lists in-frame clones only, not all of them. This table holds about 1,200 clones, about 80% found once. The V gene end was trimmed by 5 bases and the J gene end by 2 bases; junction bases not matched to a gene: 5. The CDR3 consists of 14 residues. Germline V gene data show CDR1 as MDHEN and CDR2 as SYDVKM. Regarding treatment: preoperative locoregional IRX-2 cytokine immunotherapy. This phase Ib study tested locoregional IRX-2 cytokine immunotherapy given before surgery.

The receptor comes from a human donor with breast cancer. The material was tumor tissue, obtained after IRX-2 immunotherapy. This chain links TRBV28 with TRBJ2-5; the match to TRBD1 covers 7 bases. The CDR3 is CASSPGQTQETQYF. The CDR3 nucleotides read TGTGCCAGCAGTCCGGGACAGACTCAAGAGACCCAGTACTTC.